A single sample is the source of the 20 T cell receptor beta chains below, sequenced in a study of shared clonotypes between healthy human individuals. The protocol was immunoSEQ multiplex PCR, while the TCRdb copy is restricted to in-frame clones and leaves out a portion. The table shows 2,500,000 or so clones, with 90% to 95% occurring only once. The sequenced sample consisted of naive CD4+ T cells from PBMCs. The subset: CD45RA+ positively selected. All receptors come from a man younger than 35 in good health. Some clones in this sample may be carry-over from other donors' samples.

The chain links TRBV7-9 to TRBJ2-4; possibly TRBD1 for D (6 bases). V lost 4 bases, J lost 8 bases, and 6 bases lay in between. Germline assignment: CDR1 SEHNR and CDR2 FQNEAQ (reference sequence). This CDR3 is 11 amino acids long. In DNA form, the CDR3 reads TGTGCCAGCAGCTCAGGGGACATTCAGTACTTC. Amino acids: CASSSGDIQYF.

The chain combines TRBV29-1 with TRBJ2-6; D is ambiguous. The V gene's germline CDR1 is SQVTM and CDR2 ANQGSEA. Trimming removed 0 bases from V and 4 bases from J, with 10 bases in between. The CDR3 covers 15 residues. The CDR3 DNA is TGCAGCGTTGAAGAACCCCCAGGAGGGGCCAACGTCCTGACTTTC. Protein: CSVEEPPGGANVLTF.

V is TRBV5-8 and J is TRBJ2-7; perhaps TRBD2 as D (5 bases). The V end was cut by 2 bases, the J end by 3 bases, with 6 bases between. CDR1 SGHTS and CDR2 YDEGEE come from the germline V gene. This CDR3 has 12 amino acids. The CDR3 nucleotides read TGTGCCAGCAGCTTAGCGGTCTACGAGCAGTACTTC. Its protein is CASSLAVYEQYF.

The rearrangement joins TRBV30 to TRBJ2-3; TRBD2 matches at 7 bases. CDR1 is GTSNPN and CDR2 is SVGIG in the germline V gene (reference sequence). With 2 bases clipped from V and 0 bases from J, the junction kept 5 bases outside the gene matches. This CDR3 spans 15 amino acids. The CDR3 nucleotides are TGTGCCTGGAGTAGCGGTAGCGGGAGCACAGATACGCAGTATTTT. Protein sequence: CAWSSGSGSTDTQYF.

J is TRBJ1-2 and V is TRBV9; D ambiguous. The ends were cut back, 4 bases at V and 6 bases at J, with 16 bases in the middle. The length of the CDR3 is 14 residues. Germline CDR1 and CDR2: SGDLS and YYNGEE. CDR3 residues: CASSPRRLPDGYTF. DNA of the CDR3: TGTGCCAGCAGCCCACGACGGCTCCCCGATGGCTACACCTTC. Based on the CDR3 plus reference TRBV9 and TRBJ1-2, the full variable domain is DSGVTQTPKHLITATGQRVTLRCSPRSGDLSVYWYQQSLDQGLQFLIQYYNGEERAKGNILERFSAQQFPDLHSELNLSSLELGDSALYFCASSPRRLPDGYTFGSGTRLTVV.

Details on this clone: This specimen includes other DNA sequences encoding the same CDR3. This chain connects TRBV5-1 to TRBJ2-2, with TRBD1 identical over 7 bases. Germline values: CDR1 SGHRS, CDR2 YFSETQ. The CDR3 is 15 residues long. The trim removed 3 bases at V and 2 bases at J, leaving 4 bases unmatched. The CDR3 bases are TGCGCCAGCAGCTACGGGACAGCCAACACCGGGGAGCTGTTTTTT. Its translation: CASSYGTANTGELFF. Looking up the rest from reference TRBV5-1 and TRBJ2-2 gives the full variable domain: KAGVTQTPRYLIKTRGQQVTLSCSPISGHRSVSWYQQTPGQGLQFLFEYFSETQRNKGNFPGRFSGRQFSNSRSEMNVSTLELGDSALYLCASSYGTANTGELFFGEGSRLTVL.

This chain's CDR3 is CASSLFGNYGYTF. CDR3 bases: TGTGCCAGCAGTTTATTCGGGAACTATGGCTACACCTTC. The chain recombines TRBV28 with TRBJ1-2; D is unresolved. This CDR3 is 13 amino acids long. V lost 1 base to trimming and J lost 2 bases, with 5 bases between them. Germline loops: CDR1 MDHEN, CDR2 SYDVKM.

The J gene is TRBJ2-1, the V gene TRBV18; 9 nucleotides agree with TRBD1. The CDR3 sequence is 15 residues long. In germline, CDR1 is KGHSH, CDR2 LQKENI. V was pared by 2 bases and J by 9 bases, with 8 bases of the junction left unmatched. CDR3 in amino acids: CASSPFRDRVSEQFF. CDR3 bases: TGTGCCAGCTCACCATTCCGGGACAGGGTGAGTGAGCAGTTCTTC. Combining the CDR3 with reference TRBV18 and TRBJ2-1 gives the whole variable domain NAGVMQNPRHLVRRRGQEARLRCSPMKGHSHVYWYRQLPEEGLKFMVYLQKENIIDESGMPKERFSAEFPKEGPSILRIQQVVRGDSAAYFCASSPFRDRVSEQFFGPGTRLTVL.

This clone was observed a single time. V is TRBV28 and J is TRBJ2-5, with no clear D. The CDR3 runs 12 residues. Per germline, CDR1 MDHEN and CDR2 SYDVKM. The germline V and J ends were trimmed by 7 bases and 4 bases, with 10 bases remaining between them. The CDR3 sequence is CASTNIGETQYF. In DNA, the CDR3 is TGTGCCAGCACCAATATTGGAGAGACCCAGTACTTC.

J is TRBJ1-3 and V is TRBV4-2; no clear D gene. The CDR3 runs 16 residues. V was shortened by 0 bases and J by 2 bases, with 11 bases between the two germline ends. Germline CDR1 is LGHNA and CDR2 is YNFKEQ. CDR3 sequence reads: CASSQDRRAAGNTIYF. The DNA of the CDR3 is TGTGCCAGCAGCCAAGATAGGAGGGCAGCTGGAAACACCATATATTTT.

As to this clone: The same CDR3 can be traced to other DNA sequences in this sample. The chain combines TRBV9 with TRBJ2-3; no clear D gene. Germline V lookup: CDR1 SGDLS, CDR2 YYNGEE. The CDR3 consists of 14 residues. The ends were cut back, 2 bases at V and 0 bases at J, with 7 bases in the middle. CDR3 loop: CASSVLSSTDTQYF. Here the CDR3 DNA reads TGTGCCAGCAGCGTCCTGAGTAGCACAGATACGCAGTATTTT. Complete variable domain (other parts from reference TRBV9 and TRBJ2-3): DSGVTQTPKHLITATGQRVTLRCSPRSGDLSVYWYQQSLDQGLQFLIQYYNGEERAKGNILERFSAQQFPDLHSELNLSSLELGDSALYFCASSVLSSTDTQYFGPGTRLTVL.

To note about this clone: At the DNA level, this CDR3 is encoded by other sequences in the same sample as well. J is TRBJ1-2 and V is TRBV18, with TRBD1 matching over 7 bases. Trimming cost V 3 bases and J 0 bases; bases outside gene matches: 1. The CDR3 runs to 14 residues. Germline V CDR1 and CDR2: KGHSH, LQKENI. CDR3 sequence (DNA): TGTGCCAGCTCACCTCAGGGGGCTAACTATGGCTACACCTTC. Its protein is CASSPQGANYGYTF.

CDR3 protein: CASSLVAGRGDTQYF. The DNA for the CDR3 is TGCGCCAGCAGCTTGGTTGCGGGACGTGGAGATACGCAGTATTTT. The rearrangement links TRBV5-1 to TRBJ2-3; maybe TRBD2 (6 bases). The V gene's germline CDR1 is SGHRS and CDR2 YFSETQ. The CDR3 has 15 amino acids. Trimming removed 0 bases from V and 5 bases from J, with 13 bases in between.

The chain employs TRBV28 and TRBJ1-1; D not resolved. The CDR3 length is 13 residues. In germline, CDR1 is MDHEN, CDR2 SYDVKM. V was clipped by 5 bases and J by 0 bases, with 7 bases between them. The CDR3 here is CASSTQMNTEAFF. The CDR3 DNA reads as TGTGCCAGCAGTACCCAGATGAACACTGAAGCTTTCTTT. Full variable domain (missing parts from reference TRBV28 and TRBJ1-1): DVKVTQSSRYLVKRTGEKVFLECVQDMDHENMFWYRQDPGLGLRLIYFSYDVKMKEKGDIPEGYSVSREKKERFSLILESASTNQTSMYLCASSTQMNTEAFFGQGTRLTVV.

V is TRBV4-2 and J is TRBJ1-4; D unresolved. The CDR3 is 15 residues long. Germline V gene lookup returns CDR1 LGHNA and CDR2 YNFKEQ. The V and J ends lost 4 bases and 0 bases respectively, with 9 bases between them. CDR3 coding DNA: TGTGCCAGCAGCCGCTCATTTACAACTAATGAAAAACTGTTTTTT. Protein: CASSRSFTTNEKLFF.

The chain uses TRBV7-3 and TRBJ2-1, with 7 bases matching TRBD1. CDR1 and CDR2 (germline): SGHTA, FQGTGA. V dropped 2 bases and J dropped 6; count of bases not matched to a gene: 4. This CDR3 is built from 14 residues. DNA for the CDR3: TGTGCCAGCAGCTTAGTTCAGGGGGTCAATGAGCAGTTCTTC. Amino acid sequence: CASSLVQGVNEQFF.

The chain uses TRBV11-3 and TRBJ2-1; 11 nucleotides agree with TRBD2. CDR3 length: 17 amino acids. Per germline, CDR1 SGHNT and CDR2 YENEEA. With V trimmed by 1 base and J by 7 bases, 9 bases remained unmatched. The CDR3 nucleotides read TGTGCCAGCAGCTTAGGACAAACTAGCGGGAGTTATAATGAGCAGTTCTTC. Translation gives CASSLGQTSGSYNEQFF.

The sample holds one count of this clone. The chain links TRBV5-1 to TRBJ2-5; a weak D match, TRBD2 (5 bases). The V and J ends lost 4 bases and 2 bases respectively, with 12 bases between them. This CDR3 has 14 residues. Germline V gene sequence: CDR1 SGHRS, CDR2 YFSETQ. The DNA of the CDR3 is TGCGCCAGCAGCCAAACCCGGGATCAAGAGACCCAGTACTTC. It yields the protein CASSQTRDQETQYF.

The rearrangement uses TRBV6-5 and TRBJ2-7, with 9 bases identical to TRBD2. The germline V gene has CDR1 MNHEY and CDR2 SVGAGI. The CDR3 sequence is 15 residues long. With 4 bases clipped from V and 4 bases from J, the junction kept 8 bases outside the gene matches. This chain's CDR3 is CASSSFSGRGYEQYF. The CDR3 bases are TGTGCCAGCAGTTCTTTTAGCGGGAGAGGGTACGAGCAGTACTTC.

This rearrangement joins TRBV6-5 to TRBJ1-1; D ambiguous. V dropped 2 bases and J dropped 3 bases, with 13 bases sitting between them. Germline V lookup: CDR1 MNHEY, CDR2 SVGAGI. This CDR3 has 15 amino acids. The CDR3 protein is CASSYVGVFDTEAFF. In DNA, the CDR3 is TGTGCCAGCAGTTACGTCGGGGTTTTCGACACTGAAGCTTTCTTT.